This T cell receptor beta chain was documented in a study of TIL therapy for anti-PD-1-resistant metastatic lung cancer. Study-level background: Tumors carried a median about 1.6 non-synonymous mutations per megabase.

Broader study findings: Patients were highly selected, enriched for treatment-naive, never-smoker and oncogene-addicted cases. TIL cultures after expansion showed higher clonality and lower diversity than baseline tumor (median around 5.9% vs 31%).

This CDR3 region has 13 residues. The V end lost 6 bases, the J end lost 3 bases, and 11 bases lay between the germline ends. CDR1 and CDR2 from the germline V gene are SQVTM and ANQGSEA. As concerns this clone: Its antigen is unknown.

Sequencing used immunoSEQ v3. Here immunoSEQ multiplex PCR was the method, and the copy in TCRdb shows in-frame clones only, minus some. The sample lists about 50,000 clones, over 65% occurring once. The time point was: pre-treatment sample, taken before nivolumab and TIL therapy. Tumor tissue came from excised metastases, mostly pleural nodules or supraclavicular lymph nodes. The J gene is TRBJ1-4, the V gene TRBV29-1; D might be TRBD1 (5 bases). The sequenced sample was tumor tissue, obtained at baseline. This receptor was obtained from a person between 30 and 80 years old with non-small cell lung cancer. CDR3 residues: CSVGGWANEKLFF. The CDR3, as DNA: TGCAGCGTCGGGGGTTGGGCTAATGAAAAACTGTTTTTT.